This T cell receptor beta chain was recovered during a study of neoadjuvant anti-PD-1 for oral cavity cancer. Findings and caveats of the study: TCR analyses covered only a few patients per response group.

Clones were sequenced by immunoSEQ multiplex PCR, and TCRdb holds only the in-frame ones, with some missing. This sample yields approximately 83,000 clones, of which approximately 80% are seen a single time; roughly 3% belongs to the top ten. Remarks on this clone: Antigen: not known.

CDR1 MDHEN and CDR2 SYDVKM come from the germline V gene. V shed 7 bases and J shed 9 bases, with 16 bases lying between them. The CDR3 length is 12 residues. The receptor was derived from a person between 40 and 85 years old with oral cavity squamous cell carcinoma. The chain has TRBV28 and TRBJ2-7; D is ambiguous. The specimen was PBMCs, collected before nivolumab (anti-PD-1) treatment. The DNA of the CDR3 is TGTGCCAGCACCGGTCTCCTACGAGTGCAGTACTTC. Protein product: CASTGLLRVQYF.